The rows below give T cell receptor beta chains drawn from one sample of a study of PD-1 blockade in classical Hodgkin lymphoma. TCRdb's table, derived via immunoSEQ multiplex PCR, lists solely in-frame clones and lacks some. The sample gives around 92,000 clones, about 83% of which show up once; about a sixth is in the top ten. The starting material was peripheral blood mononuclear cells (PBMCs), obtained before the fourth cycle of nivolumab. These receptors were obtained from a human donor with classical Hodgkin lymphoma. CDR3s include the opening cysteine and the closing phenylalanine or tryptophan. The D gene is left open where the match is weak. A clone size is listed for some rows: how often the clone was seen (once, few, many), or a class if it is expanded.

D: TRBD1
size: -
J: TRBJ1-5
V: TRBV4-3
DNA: TGCGCCAGCAGCCAGGGGGGACAGGGGCTGGGCAATCAGCCCCAGCATTTT
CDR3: CASSQGGQGLGNQPQHF

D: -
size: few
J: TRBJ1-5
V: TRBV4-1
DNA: TGCGCCAGCAGCCAAGATCCGTTCAATCAGCCCCAGCATTTT
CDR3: CASSQDPFNQPQHF

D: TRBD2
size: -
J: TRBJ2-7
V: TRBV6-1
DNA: TGTGCCAGCAGTTCCGGACTAGCGGGACGCTACGAGCAGTACTTC
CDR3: CASSSGLAGRYEQYF

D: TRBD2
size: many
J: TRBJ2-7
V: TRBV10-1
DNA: TGCGCCAGCAGTGAACGGCTAGCGGGAGGCCCCTACGAGCAGTACTTC
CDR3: CASSERLAGGPYEQYF

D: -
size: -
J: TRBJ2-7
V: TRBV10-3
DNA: TGTGCCATCAGTGAGTCTCCCTATGACGAGCAGTACTTC
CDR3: CAISESPYDEQYF

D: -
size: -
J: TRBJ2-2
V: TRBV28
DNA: TGTGCCAGCATCACAATGGGGGGGCCAACCGGGGAGCTGTTTTTT
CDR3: CASITMGGPTGELFF

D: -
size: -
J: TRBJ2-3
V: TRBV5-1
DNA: TGCGCCAGCAGCCCCACTGGGGGTCCCACAGATACGCAGTATTTT
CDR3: CASSPTGGPTDTQYF

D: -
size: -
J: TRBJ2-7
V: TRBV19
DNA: TGTGCCAGTAGTATAGGAGGCGGAGGCTACGAGCAGTACTTC
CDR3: CASSIGGGGYEQYF

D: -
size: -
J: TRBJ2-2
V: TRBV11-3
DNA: TGTGCCAGCAGCCAGACGGCAGGGGTGGCCGGGGAGCTGTTTTTT
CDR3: CASSQTAGVAGELFF

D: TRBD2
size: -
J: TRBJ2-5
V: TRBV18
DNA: TGTGCCAGCTCACCAAGCGGGGCGCAAGAGACCCAGTACTTC
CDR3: CASSPSGAQETQYF

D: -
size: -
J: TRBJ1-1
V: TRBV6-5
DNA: TGTGCCAGCAGCTTAGCAGCAAGCCCTGAAGCTTTCTTT
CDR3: CASSLAASPEAFF

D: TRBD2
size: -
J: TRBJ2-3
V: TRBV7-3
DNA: TGTGCCAGCAGCTTAACGGGACTAGCGGGAGAAGTGGTACGGACAGATACGCAGTATTTT
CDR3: CASSLTGLAGEVVRTDTQYF

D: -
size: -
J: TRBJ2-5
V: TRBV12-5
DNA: TGTGCTAGTGGTTCGTCGGTGGGAGTAATTCAAGAGACCCAGTACTTC
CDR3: CASGSSVGVIQETQYF

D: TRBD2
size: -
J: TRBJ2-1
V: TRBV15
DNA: TGTGCCACCAGCAGAGGGGGACTAGCGGGACTTGGCAATGAGCAGTTCTTC
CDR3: CATSRGGLAGLGNEQFF

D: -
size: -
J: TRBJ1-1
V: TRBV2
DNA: TGTGCCAGCAGTGAGCCCCTGGGTGCTTTCTTT
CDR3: CASSEPLGAFF

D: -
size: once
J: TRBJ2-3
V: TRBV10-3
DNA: TGTGCCACCTCGGGATTACCGAGGGATACGCAGTATTTT
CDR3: CATSGLPRDTQYF

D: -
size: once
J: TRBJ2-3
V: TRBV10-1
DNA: TGCGCCAGCAGTAGGGGGGAGGGCGGCACAGATACGCAGTATTTT
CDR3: CASSRGEGGTDTQYF

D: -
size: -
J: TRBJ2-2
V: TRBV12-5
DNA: TGTGCTAGTGGTTTGGTACAAGGGGTCGGTAACACCGGGGAGCTGTTTTTT
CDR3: CASGLVQGVGNTGELFF

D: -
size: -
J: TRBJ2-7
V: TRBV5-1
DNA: TGCGCCAGCAGCTGGGACCGTTCCTACGAGCAGTACTTC
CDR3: CASSWDRSYEQYF

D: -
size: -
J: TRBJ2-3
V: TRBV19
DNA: TGTGCCACCTCCCGCCGGCCTAAGGGCTATACGCAGTATTTT
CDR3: CATSRRPKGYTQYF

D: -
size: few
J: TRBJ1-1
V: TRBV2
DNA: TGTGCCAGCATCCTACAGGGCTCAAACACTGAAGCTTTCTTT
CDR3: CASILQGSNTEAFF

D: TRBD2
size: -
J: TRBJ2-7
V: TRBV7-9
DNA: TGTGCCAGCAGCACGGGACTAGTAGTCTACGAGCAGTACTTC
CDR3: CASSTGLVVYEQYF

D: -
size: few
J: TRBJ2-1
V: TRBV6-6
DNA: TGTGCCAGCAGTGAGGGACTCTATAATGAGCAGTTCTTC
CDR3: CASSEGLYNEQFF

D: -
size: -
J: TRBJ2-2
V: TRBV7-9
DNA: TGTGCCAGCCACAGTCAGCAGGGTGAATCCGGGGAGCTGTTTTTT
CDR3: CASHSQQGESGELFF

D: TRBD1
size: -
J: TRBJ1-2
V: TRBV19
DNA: TGTGCCAGTATTGAACAGGGGGCGCACTATGGCTACACCTTC
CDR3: CASIEQGAHYGYTF

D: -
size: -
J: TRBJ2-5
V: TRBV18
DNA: TGTGCCAGCTCACCCTTGGGAGGAGAGACCCAGTACTTC
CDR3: CASSPLGGETQYF

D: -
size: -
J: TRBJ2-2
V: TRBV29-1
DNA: TGCAGCGTCTCGGAGGGAGTCGCCGGGGAGCTGTTTTTT
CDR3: CSVSEGVAGELFF

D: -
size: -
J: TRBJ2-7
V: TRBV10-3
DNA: TGTGCCATCAGTGAGTGGGCCGACGAGCAGTACTTC
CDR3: CAISEWADEQYF

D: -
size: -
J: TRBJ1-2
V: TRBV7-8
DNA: TGTGCCAGCAGCTTCGGGGGAGGGAATGGCTACACCTTC
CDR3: CASSFGGGNGYTF

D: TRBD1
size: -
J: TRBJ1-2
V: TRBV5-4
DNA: TGTGCCAGCAGCGGAGGACAGGGAAGTAGGTATGGCTACACCTTC
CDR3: CASSGGQGSRYGYTF

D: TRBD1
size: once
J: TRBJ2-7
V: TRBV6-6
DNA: TGTGCCAGCAGTTACTACTACCGGGACAGGGTTTACGAGCAGTACTTC
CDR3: CASSYYYRDRVYEQYF

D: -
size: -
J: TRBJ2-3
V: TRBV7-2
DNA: TGTGCCAGCAGCCCTCGGCTCCTTCGGGATACGCAGTATTTT
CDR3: CASSPRLLRDTQYF

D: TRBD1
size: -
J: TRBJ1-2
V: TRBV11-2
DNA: TGTGCCAGCAGCTTAGATCGGACAGGGGTCTATGGCTACACCTTC
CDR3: CASSLDRTGVYGYTF

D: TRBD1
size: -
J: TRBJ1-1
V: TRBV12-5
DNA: TGTGCTAGTGGTTTAGAGACAGGGGTAGACACTGAAGCTTTCTTT
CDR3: CASGLETGVDTEAFF

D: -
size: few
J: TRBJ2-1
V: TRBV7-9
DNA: TGTGCCAGCAGCTTCGTGGCGACGGACAATGAGCAGTTCTTC
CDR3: CASSFVATDNEQFF

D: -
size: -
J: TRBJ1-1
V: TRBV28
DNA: TGTGCCAGCAGTTTACCCCAACCGGCTGAAGCTTTCTTT
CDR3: CASSLPQPAEAFF

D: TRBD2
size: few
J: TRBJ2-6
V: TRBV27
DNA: TGTGCCAGCAGTCCAGATGGGACTAGCGGGAGGACCCAGGGTGGGGCCAACGTCCTGACTTTC
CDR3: CASSPDGTSGRTQGGANVLTF

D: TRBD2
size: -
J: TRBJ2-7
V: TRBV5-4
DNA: TGTGCCAGCAGCCCGACTAGCGATAGCTACGAGCAGTACTTC
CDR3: CASSPTSDSYEQYF

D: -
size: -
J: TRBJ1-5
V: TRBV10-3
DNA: TGTGCCATCAGAGCCACCGGGGGCCAGCCCCAGCATTTT
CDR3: CAIRATGGQPQHF

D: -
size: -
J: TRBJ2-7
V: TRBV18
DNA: TGTGCCAGCTCAAACTCCGGGACCGAGGACTACGAGCAGTACTTC
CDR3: CASSNSGTEDYEQYF

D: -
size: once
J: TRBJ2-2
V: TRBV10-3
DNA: TGTGCCATCAGTGACCCCCCCGGGACCGGGGAGCTGTTTTTT
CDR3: CAISDPPGTGELFF

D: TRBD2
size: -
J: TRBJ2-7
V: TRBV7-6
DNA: TGTGCCAGCAGCTTACAGGCTAGCGGGATGCCCAACGAGCAGTACTTC
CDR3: CASSLQASGMPNEQYF

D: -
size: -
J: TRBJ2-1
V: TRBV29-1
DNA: TGCAGCGTTGAAGACGCTCCCGGGACCCCACAAGGGGAGCAGTTCTTC
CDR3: CSVEDAPGTPQGEQFF

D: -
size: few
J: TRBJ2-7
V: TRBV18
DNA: TGTGCCAGCTCCCCTGCAGGGTATCACGAGCAGTACTTC
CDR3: CASSPAGYHEQYF

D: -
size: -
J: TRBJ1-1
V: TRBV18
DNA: TGTGCCAGCTCACAACAGGGCTCTATGAACACTGAAGCTTTCTTT
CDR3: CASSQQGSMNTEAFF

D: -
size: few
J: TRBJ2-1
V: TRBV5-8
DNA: TGTGCCAGCAGCTCGGGGATCAATGAGCAGTTCTTC
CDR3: CASSSGINEQFF

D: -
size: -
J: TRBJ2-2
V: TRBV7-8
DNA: TGTGCCAGCAGCTTACGCGGGATCGGGGAGCTGTTTTTT
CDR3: CASSLRGIGELFF

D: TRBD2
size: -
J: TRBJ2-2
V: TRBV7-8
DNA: TGTGCCAGCAGCCCAGGACTAGCGGGAGCGAACACCGGGGAGCTGTTTTTT
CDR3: CASSPGLAGANTGELFF

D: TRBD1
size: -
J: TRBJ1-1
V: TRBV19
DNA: TGTGCCAGTAGGCCGGGACAGGGAGGGAGATTTACCCCGGTGAACACTGAAGCTTTCTTT
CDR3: CASRPGQGGRFTPVNTEAFF

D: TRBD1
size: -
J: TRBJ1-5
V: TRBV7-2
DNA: TGTGCCAGCAGCTTATCAGGGGGTGGCAATCAGCCCCAGCATTTT
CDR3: CASSLSGGGNQPQHF

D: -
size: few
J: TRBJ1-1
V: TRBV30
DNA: TGTGCCTGGAGTTATGGCAGGGGCACTGAAGCTTTCTTT
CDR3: CAWSYGRGTEAFF

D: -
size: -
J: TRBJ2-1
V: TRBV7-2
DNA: TGTGCCAGCAGCTCACCAGTTAGGGGCAATGAGCAGTTCTTC
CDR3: CASSSPVRGNEQFF

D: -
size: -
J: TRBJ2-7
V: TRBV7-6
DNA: TGTGCCAGCAGCTTAGCCCCAGCAGGGACCGCCTACGAGCAGTACTTC
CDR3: CASSLAPAGTAYEQYF